This T cell receptor (beta chain) was sequenced in a study of blood T cell repertoires in COVID-19. Looking at the study overall: Sources were T cells, B-cell-depleted T cells, or PBMCs; the material itself was cDNA or gDNA.

This table comes from immunoSEQ multiplex PCR, and its TCRdb copy is limited to in-frame clones, with some not included. The sample contains roughly 80,000 clones, approximately 80% of which appear only once. The CDR3 consists of 16 residues. V shed 0 bases and J shed 0 bases, with 10 bases lying between them. The germline CDR1 and CDR2 sequences are KGHSH and LQKENI. Sequencing was performed on peripheral blood. The TCR originated in an elderly man with acute or convalescent COVID-19. This chain uses TRBV18 with TRBJ2-3; D might be TRBD1 (6 bases). The CDR3 reads CASSPPRQASTDTQYF. Here the CDR3 DNA reads TGTGCCAGCTCACCACCCAGACAGGCGAGCACAGATACGCAGTATTTT.